This note documents a single T cell receptor (beta chain) sequence. Extraction of RNA preceded its reverse transcription into cDNA, which served as the sequencing template. The table came from immunoSEQ multiplex PCR; TCRdb's copy has only in-frame clones and leaves some out. Of around 100,000 clones in the sample, more than 35% are singletons; the top ten hold 1% to 1.5%. The data belong to a study of CD8+ T cells in alopecia areata. The germline V and J ends were trimmed by 3 bases and 2 bases, with 13 bases remaining between them. This CDR3 region has 15 residues. Germline V gene lookup returns CDR1 SGHDT and CDR2 YYEEEE.

This TCR was sampled from a human donor with alopecia areata. The sample was CD4+ T cells sorted from blood. The genes are TRBV5-6 and TRBJ2-3, with D possibly called TRBD1 or TRBD2 (5 bases each). CDR3 sequence (DNA): TGTGCCAGCAGCTGCCGGGACCGATCCACAGATACGCAGTATTTT. As protein: CASSCRDRSTDTQYF.